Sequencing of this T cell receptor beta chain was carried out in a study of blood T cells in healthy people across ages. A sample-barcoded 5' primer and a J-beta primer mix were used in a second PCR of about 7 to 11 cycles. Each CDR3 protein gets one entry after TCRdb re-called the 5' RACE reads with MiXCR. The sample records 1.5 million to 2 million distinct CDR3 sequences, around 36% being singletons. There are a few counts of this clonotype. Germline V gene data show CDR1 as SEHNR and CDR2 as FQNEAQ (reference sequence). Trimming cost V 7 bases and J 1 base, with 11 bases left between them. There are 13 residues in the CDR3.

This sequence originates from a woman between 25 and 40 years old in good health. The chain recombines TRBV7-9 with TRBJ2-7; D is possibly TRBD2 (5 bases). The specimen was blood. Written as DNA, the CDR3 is TGTGCCAGCACCGCGGGCTGGTCCTACGAGCAGTACTTC. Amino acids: CASTAGWSYEQYF.